The next 19 T cell receptor beta chains were all read from a single sample in a study of T cells in localized non-small cell lung cancer. Profiling relied on immunoSEQ multiplex PCR, and the TCRdb table lists in-frame clones only, not all of them. The data contain around 29,000 clones, approximately 90% of them seen just once; the ten biggest clones take up 25% to 35%. Sequenced here: peripheral blood, sampled before any cancer treatment. The receptors here all came from a female donor older than 55 with stage I lung adenocarcinoma.

This chain links TRBV5-8 with TRBJ2-7; D possibly matches TRBD1 or TRBD2 (5 bases each). The germline V gene encodes CDR1 SGHTS and CDR2 YDEGEE. CDR3 length: 15 amino acids. Deletions cut 1 base from V and 4 bases from J, with 15 bases between. CDR3 coding DNA: TGTGCCAGCAGCTTGCGCGAGGGACCCTATTACGAGCAGTACTTC. It codes for CASSLREGPYYEQYF.

This chain links TRBV2 with TRBJ2-1, with D perhaps matching TRBD1 (5 bases). V gave up 10 bases and J gave up 8 bases, with 15 bases separating them. Germline values: CDR1 SNHLY, CDR2 FYNNEI. The CDR3 has 12 amino acids. CDR3 sequence (DNA): TGTGCCACTGAGAGCGACAGCTATGAGCAGTTCTTC. Its protein product is CATESDSYEQFF.

The V and J genes are TRBV5-1 and TRBJ1-6, with D tentatively TRBD1 (5 bases). Per the germline V gene, CDR1 is SGHRS and CDR2 is YFSETQ. Deletions cut 4 bases from V and 5 bases from J, with 22 bases between. The CDR3 sequence is 18 residues long. CDR3 sequence (DNA): TGCGCCAGCAGCGAGGGGCCCCGTCGGTCCGGGGATAATTCACCCCTCCACTTT. Translating gives CASSEGPRRSGDNSPLHF.

This clone occurred a few times. This chain uses TRBV19 with TRBJ1-1, with 7 bases that match TRBD1. The V segment lost 7 bases and the J segment 1 base; nucleotides outside the gene matches: 6. The CDR3 sequence is 14 residues long. Germline values: CDR1 LNHDA, CDR2 SQIVND (reference sequence). The CDR3 nucleotides are TGTGCCAGTAAAAGGGGACAGAAGAACACTGAAGCTTTCTTT. Its translation: CASKRGQKNTEAFF. Combining the CDR3 with reference TRBV19 and TRBJ1-1 gives the whole variable domain DGGITQSPKYLFRKEGQNVTLSCEQNLNHDAMYWYRQDPGQGLRLIYYSQIVNDFQKGDIAEGYSVSREKKESFPLTVTSAQKNPTAFYLCASKRGQKNTEAFFGQGTRLTVV.

The gene calls are TRBV6-6 and TRBJ1-5; tentative D call: TRBD1 (5 bases). V lost 6 bases and J 4 bases, leaving 10 bases between the germline ends. The CDR3 consists of 13 residues. Germline CDR1 reads MNHNY; CDR2 reads SVGAGI (reference sequence). The CDR3 here is CASRADTNQPQHF. CDR3 DNA: TGTGCCAGCAGAGCGGACACTAATCAGCCCCAGCATTTT.

The chain recombines TRBV2 with TRBJ2-2; D call uncertain. Per germline, CDR1 SNHLY and CDR2 FYNNEI. The V and J ends lost 3 bases and 1 base respectively, with 6 bases between them. This CDR3 contains 14 residues. CDR3 protein: CASSEWGNTGELFF. The CDR3 bases are TGTGCCAGCAGTGAGTGGGGGAACACCGGGGAGCTGTTTTTT.

The J gene is TRBJ2-7, the V gene TRBV27; 11 positions agree with TRBD1. The CDR3 totals 16 residues. CDR1 and CDR2 (germline): MNHEY, SMNVEV (reference sequence). The V segment lost 4 bases and the J segment 4 bases; nucleotides outside the gene matches: 9. The DNA of the CDR3 is TGTGCCAGCAGTTCTACGTCCGGACAGGGGGCTTACGAGCAGTACTTC. This codes for CASSSTSGQGAYEQYF.

The chain employs TRBV19 and TRBJ2-3, with D perhaps matching TRBD1 (6 bases). The CDR3 contains 15 residues. The germline V gene has CDR1 LNHDA and CDR2 SQIVND (reference sequence). V was cut by 5 bases and J by 2 bases, with 14 bases left in between. CDR3 in DNA: TGTGCCAGTAGTCACTACTCAGGGGTCACAGATACGCAGTATTTT. The encoded protein is CASSHYSGVTDTQYF.

The V gene is TRBV5-1, the J gene TRBJ2-5; TRBD2 matches at 10 bases. The junction had 13 bases not matched to a gene; V was cut back by 9 bases and J by 2 bases. Germline loops: CDR1 SGHRS, CDR2 YFSETQ. The CDR3 spans 16 residues. The CDR3 DNA sequence: TGCGCCATTTCCCGGGTAGCGGGGGGCAAACAAGAGACCCAGTACTTC. This codes for CAISRVAGGKQETQYF.

V gene TRBV2 combines with J gene TRBJ2-1, with TRBD1 matching 7 bases. V dropped 5 bases and J dropped 9; count of bases not matched to a gene: 7. Germline CDR1 is SNHLY and CDR2 is FYNNEI. This CDR3 has 13 amino acids. For the CDR3, the DNA is TGTGCCAGCAGTAGTAGCCCAGGGGGTGAGCAGTTCTTC. It translates to CASSSSPGGEQFF.

In the case of this clone: The sample carries other DNA sequences with the same CDR3. The chain couples TRBV25-1 to TRBJ2-3; no firm D call. The CDR3 is 12 amino acids. Germline CDR1 is MGHDK and CDR2 is SYGVNS. Trimming stripped 4 bases from V and 0 bases from J, with 2 bases between. The CDR3: CASSVSTDTQYF. In nucleotides, the CDR3 is TGTGCCAGCAGTGTAAGCACAGATACGCAGTATTTT.

This chain connects TRBV30 to TRBJ2-3, with D tentatively TRBD2 (5 bases). The CDR3 runs 12 residues. The germline CDR1 and CDR2 sequences are GTSNPN and SVGIG (reference sequence). Trimming removed 0 bases from V and 4 bases from J, with 5 bases in between. As DNA, the CDR3 is TGTGCCTGGAGTGTAGCGGCAGATACGCAGTATTTT. Protein: CAWSVAADTQYF.

The J gene is TRBJ2-1, the V gene TRBV27; D ambiguous. The ends were cut back, 5 bases at V and 0 bases at J, with 11 bases in the middle. The CDR3 contains 15 residues. In germline, CDR1 is MNHEY, CDR2 SMNVEV (reference sequence). CDR3: CASSAFLSSYNEQFF. The CDR3 nucleotides read TGTGCCAGCAGTGCTTTTTTGAGCTCCTACAATGAGCAGTTCTTC.

The gene calls are TRBV10-3 and TRBJ2-1; a weak D match, TRBD2 (5 bases). V was trimmed by 4 bases and J by 6 bases, leaving 16 bases between them. CDR1 ENHRY and CDR2 SYGVKD come from the germline V gene. CDR3 length equals 15 residues. CDR3 sequence: CAISGGFGLGNEQFF. The CDR3 nucleotides are TGTGCCATCAGTGGAGGGTTCGGGTTGGGCAATGAGCAGTTCTTC.

The V call is TRBV27, the J call TRBJ1-1, with TRBD1 matching over 7 bases. This CDR3 spans 13 amino acids. Germline V gene data show CDR1 as MNHEY and CDR2 as SMNVEV (reference sequence). The ends lost 9 bases at V and 5 bases at J; junction bases unmatched: 9. The CDR3 sequence is CASWTRGGTEAFF. The CDR3 DNA sequence: TGTGCCAGTTGGACCAGGGGGGGAACTGAAGCTTTCTTT.

This clone was seen only a few times. The chain links TRBV6-5 to TRBJ1-2, with a possible D match to TRBD1 (6 bases). Germline loops: CDR1 MNHEY, CDR2 SVGAGI. CDR3 length: 13 amino acids. V was trimmed by 8 bases and J by 4 bases, leaving 14 bases between them. DNA for the CDR3: TGTGCCAGCCACCGAAGGGGGGCCTATGGCTACACCTTC. This codes for CASHRRGAYGYTF.

The chain uses TRBV28 and TRBJ1-5; maybe TRBD1 (5 bases). Germline CDR1 MDHEN, CDR2 SYDVKM. V shed 7 bases and J shed 2 bases, with 18 bases lying between them. The CDR3 totals 16 residues. The CDR3: CASKVLETAGNQPQHF. The CDR3 coding sequence is TGTGCCAGCAAGGTATTGGAGACAGCGGGCAATCAGCCCCAGCATTTT.

This rearrangement joins TRBV6-6 to TRBJ2-7, with unresolved D. The germline V and J ends were trimmed by 6 bases and 3 bases, with 9 bases remaining between them. This CDR3 has 12 amino acids. Germline CDR1 MNHNY, CDR2 SVGAGI (reference sequence). The CDR3 is CASSPDRYEQYF. The CDR3 DNA reads as TGTGCCAGCAGCCCGGACCGCTACGAGCAGTACTTC.

The chain is built from TRBV2 and TRBJ1-1; D perhaps matches TRBD1 (6 bases). Germline V lookup: CDR1 SNHLY, CDR2 FYNNEI. With 9 bases removed from V and 2 bases from J, the gap between germline ends came to 13 bases. This CDR3 contains 13 residues. The CDR3 loop reads CARSTGTNTEAFF. In nucleotides, the CDR3 is TGTGCCAGATCCACAGGGACCAACACTGAAGCTTTCTTT.